This T cell receptor beta chain was captured in a study of blood T cell repertoires in COVID-19 (dated by TCRdb to 2020 to 2021). About the full investigation: The collaborator samples originated in the United States, Italy and Spain and spanned the acute and convalescent phases of COVID-19. The material from the prospective study consisted of cDNA or gDNA derived from T cells, B-cell-depleted T cells, or PBMCs. Subjects who had been exposed to COVID-19, were actively infected with it, or had recovered from it provided the deeply sampled blood TCRbeta repertoires that made up the dataset. The repertoires were released in a freely available public database meant as a resource for research on the immune response to SARS-CoV-2. Samples came from the ongoing ImmuneRACE study (first 160 participants) plus 1,254 subjects from 6 global collaborators. Sample metadata almost always included a de-identified subject ID, COVID-19 status, age in years and sex. HLA class I and class II types, where available, came from metadata supplied by the sample provider rather than from assay-based typing.

Samples from volunteer blood donors who had recovered from COVID-19 were contributed by a second Seattle source. Whole blood was collected in K2EDTA tubes by collaborating institutions according to the institutions' own protocols. For TCRbeta analysis, collaborators shipped samples in one of three forms: frozen whole blood, isolated PBMCs, or DNA extracted from either of those sample types. In the case of this clone: What this receptor recognizes is not known. No base qualities exist here, and no much larger clone lies one base off it.

TCRbeta CDR3 regions were amplified from genomic DNA using the immunoSEQ Assay, a bias-controlled multiplex PCR. As for the authors' bioinformatics: Within the assay, amplification of reference gene primers was used to estimate how many nucleated cells each sample contained. To quantify the absolute abundance of each unique TCRbeta CDR3 rearrangement, sequence reads were collapsed and filtered. For each sample, productive Simpson clonality was calculated as the square root of Simpson's diversity index across productive rearrangements. Held by TCRdb, this immuneACCESS table contains in-frame sequences only and omits some clones. Under half of the omission traces to an unresolved V gene where checked; the cause of the rest is unknown. V, J and clone size derive from that table, while D and trimming were established from the DNA sequence. This sample lists about 100,000 clones; around 80% were detected once. The ten largest clonotypes hold roughly 8.2% of the sample.

Summary of the overall study and its limitations: Clinical and demographic metadata were provided uncurated, with the amount varying by source and participant.

At the junction V is shortened by 6 bases and J by 1 base; bases outside the gene matches: 7. CDR1 is given as SGHTA and CDR2 as FQGTGA, both from the germline V gene. Inclusive of the bounding cysteine and phenylalanine, the CDR3 is 16 residues long. The only DNA kept is the CDR3, 48 bases in frame from the first base. Recombination linked TRBV7-3 to TRBJ2-2; TRBD1 lines up with 8 middle nucleotides. The sequence was obtained from a man between 50 and 59 years old who had recovered from COVID-19. The sequenced sample was peripheral blood. Here the CDR3 is given as CASRPKGQGNTGELFF. The DNA reads TGTGCCAGCAGGCCCAAAGGACAGGGGAACACCGGGGAGCTGTTTTTT. Where the CDR3 stops, the reference TRBV7-3 and TRBJ2-2 genes take over; the full variable domain is GAGVSQTPSNKVTEKGKYVELRCDPISGHTALYWYRQSLGQGPEFLIYFQGTGAADDSGLPNDRFFAVRPEGSVSTLKIQRTERGDSAVYLCASRPKGQGNTGELFFGEGSRLTVL.